Below are 6 T cell receptor beta chains sequenced from a single sample in a study of tissue T cells after allogeneic stem cell transplantation (dated by TCRdb to between 2022 and 2023). The library was prepared using the immunoSEQ multiplex PCR assay. The immuneACCESS repertoire file appears here via TCRdb, limited to in-frame rearrangements. These files lack a portion of the clones; in checked studies, under half of the deficit traces to unresolved V genes, and the cause of the others is not known. Present in this sample are roughly 7,000 clones, approximately 50% of which were seen just once. The ten largest clones take up more than 20% of the sample. According to the study, the label for this sample's time point signals: human tissue collected at research (rapid) autopsy. The sequencing used duodenum tissue, collected at autopsy. The receptors stem from a female donor older than 55 with lung cancer.

This chain joins TRBV11-3 and TRBJ2-2; D is unclear. The germline CDR1 and CDR2 sequences are SGHNT and YENEEA. Trimming stripped 5 bases from V and 7 bases from J, with 11 bases between. The CDR3 contains 13 residues. CDR3 bases: TGTGCCAGCAGCCCCGGGTCTGGCGGGGAGCTGTTTTTT. Amino acids: CASSPGSGGELFF.

V and J are TRBV6-2 or TRBV6-3 and TRBJ2-7, with TRBD2 as a possible D gene (6 bases). CDR1 MNHEY and CDR2 SVGEGT come from the germline V gene. Deletions cut 2 bases from V and 5 bases from J, with 16 bases between. This CDR3 has 15 amino acids. CDR3: CASSYLGTPVDEQYF. CDR3 DNA: TGTGCCAGCAGTTACCTCGGGACTCCAGTTGACGAGCAGTACTTC.

The rearrangement links TRBV6-6 to TRBJ2-2; no firm D call. This CDR3 region has 15 residues. V was shortened by 0 bases and J by 2 bases, with 7 bases between the two germline ends. Germline V gene lookup returns CDR1 MNHNY and CDR2 SVGAGI (reference sequence). Here the CDR3 DNA reads TGTGCCAGCAGTTACTCGTCAGGCAACACCGGGGAGCTGTTTTTT. Its protein is CASSYSSGNTGELFF.

The genes are TRBV21-1 and TRBJ2-5; TRBD2 was called by the table and not checked on the DNA. TRBV21-1 is assigned pseudogene status. This CDR3 contains 16 residues. CDR3 bases: TGTGCCAGCAGCAAAGGTTTAGCGGGAGGGGAAGAGACCCAGTACTTC. As protein: CASSKGLAGGEETQYF.

This rearrangement joins TRBV7-8 to TRBJ1-3, with D tentatively TRBD1 (5 bases). V was pared by 0 bases and J by 4 bases, with 13 bases between. Germline V gene sequence: CDR1 SGHVS, CDR2 FQNEAQ. The CDR3 is 16 amino acids. CDR3 nucleotides: TGTGCCAGCAGCTTAGCGGGCAGGGCCATAGGAAACACCATATATTTT. Its translation: CASSLAGRAIGNTIYF. The whole variable domain, filled in from reference TRBV7-8 and TRBJ1-3, reads GAGVSQSPRYKVAKRGQDVALRCDPISGHVSLFWYQQALGQGPEFLTYFQNEAQLDKSGLPSDRFFAERPEGSVSTLKIQRTQQEDSAVYLCASSLAGRAIGNTIYFGEGSWLTVV.

This chain connects TRBV30 to TRBJ1-6, with a tentative D call TRBD1 (5 bases). CDR1 GTSNPN and CDR2 SVGIG come from the germline V gene (reference sequence). This CDR3 is 15 amino acids long. The germline V and J ends were trimmed by 2 bases and 7 bases, with 15 bases remaining between them. DNA for the CDR3: TGTGCCTGGAGTCAACCGGGACGGAAAAATTCACCCCTCCACTTT. Its translation: CAWSQPGRKNSPLHF.